The rows below give T cell receptor beta chains drawn from one sample of a study of vaccination effects on CD4 cells after COVID-19. These receptors are not linked to any known antigen. Clones were sequenced by immunoSEQ multiplex PCR, and TCRdb holds only the in-frame ones, with some missing. The sample yields 30,000 to 45,000 clones, 66% seen once. Sequenced here: CD4+ T cells from PBMCs cultured with HCoV-OC43 spike peptides, sampled before COVID-19 vaccination. The receptors were gathered from a human donor who received a COVID-19 vaccine. Both conserved end residues are part of each CDR3. The D gene is left open where the match is weak. Only part of the rows carry a size: once, few, many, or a class if the clone is expanded.

j_call: TRBJ1-4
d_call: .
v_call: TRBV5-6
clone_size: .
cdr3_aa: CASSARVSEKLFF
cdr3_nt: TGTGCCAGCAGCGCCAGGGTTTCGGAAAAACTGTTTTTT

j_call: TRBJ2-5
d_call: .
v_call: TRBV7-9
clone_size: few
cdr3_aa: CASSESWEVGETQYF
cdr3_nt: TGTGCCAGCAGCGAGAGCTGGGAGGTCGGGGAGACCCAGTACTTC

j_call: TRBJ1-1
d_call: TRBD1
v_call: TRBV5-1
clone_size: .
cdr3_aa: CASSPTAGTGGDTEAFF
cdr3_nt: TGCGCCAGCAGCCCGACAGCCGGGACAGGGGGAGACACTGAAGCTTTCTTT

j_call: TRBJ2-5
d_call: TRBD2
v_call: TRBV29-1
clone_size: .
cdr3_aa: CSADLGGETQYF
cdr3_nt: TGCAGCGCCGACTTGGGGGGGGAGACCCAGTACTTC

j_call: TRBJ2-3
d_call: .
v_call: TRBV10-3
clone_size: .
cdr3_aa: CAISEEGEDTDTQYF
cdr3_nt: TGTGCCATCAGTGAAGAGGGGGAAGACACAGATACGCAGTATTTT

j_call: TRBJ2-1
d_call: TRBD1
v_call: TRBV11-3
clone_size: .
cdr3_aa: CASSLGSGGSYNEQFF
cdr3_nt: TGTGCCAGCAGCTTGGGCTCAGGGGGCTCCTACAATGAGCAGTTCTTC

j_call: TRBJ1-1
d_call: .
v_call: TRBV6-4
clone_size: few
cdr3_aa: CASSDSSRGTEAFF
cdr3_nt: TGTGCCAGCAGTGACTCGAGTAGAGGCACTGAAGCTTTCTTT

j_call: TRBJ2-2
d_call: .
v_call: TRBV19
clone_size: .
cdr3_aa: CASSIQRGGELFF
cdr3_nt: TGTGCCAGTAGTATCCAGCGAGGCGGGGAGCTGTTTTTT

j_call: TRBJ2-1
d_call: TRBD2
v_call: TRBV19
clone_size: .
cdr3_aa: CASSIFRPSGSLHNEQFF
cdr3_nt: TGTGCCAGTAGTATATTTCGGCCTAGCGGGAGTCTACACAATGAGCAGTTCTTC

j_call: TRBJ1-2
d_call: .
v_call: TRBV3-1/TRBV3-2
clone_size: .
cdr3_aa: CASSQVPRERGYTF
cdr3_nt: TGTGCCAGCAGCCAAGTTCCCAGGGAGAGGGGCTACACCTTC

j_call: TRBJ1-2
d_call: .
v_call: TRBV19
clone_size: .
cdr3_aa: CASSISLSPGLSDGYTF
cdr3_nt: TGTGCCAGTAGTATAAGTCTCTCTCCAGGGTTAAGTGATGGCTACACCTTC

j_call: TRBJ2-7
d_call: TRBD2
v_call: TRBV19
clone_size: few
cdr3_aa: CASSISGGFYEQYF
cdr3_nt: TGTGCCAGTAGTATAAGCGGGGGCTTCTACGAGCAGTACTTC

j_call: TRBJ2-5
d_call: .
v_call: TRBV6-5
clone_size: .
cdr3_aa: CASRMGGGRAQYF
cdr3_nt: TGTGCCAGCCGTATGGGCGGGGGCCGGGCCCAGTACTTC

j_call: TRBJ2-6
d_call: .
v_call: TRBV11-2
clone_size: once
cdr3_aa: CASSPGLSGANVLTF
cdr3_nt: TGTGCCAGCAGCCCAGGCCTCTCTGGGGCCAACGTCCTGACTTTC

j_call: TRBJ2-7
d_call: TRBD1
v_call: TRBV4-1
clone_size: .
cdr3_aa: CASSQTGQGRNYEQYF
cdr3_nt: TGCGCCAGCAGCCAAACCGGACAGGGGAGAAACTACGAGCAGTACTTC

j_call: TRBJ2-5
d_call: .
v_call: TRBV2
clone_size: few
cdr3_aa: CASSGTGQETQYF
cdr3_nt: TGTGCCAGCAGTGGTACAGGGCAAGAGACCCAGTACTTC

j_call: TRBJ2-1
d_call: .
v_call: TRBV25-1
clone_size: few
cdr3_aa: CASSDKQEGWNEQFF
cdr3_nt: TGTGCCAGCAGTGATAAACAGGAAGGGTGGAATGAGCAGTTCTTC

j_call: TRBJ2-1
d_call: TRBD2
v_call: TRBV29-1
clone_size: once
cdr3_aa: CSVEGRAGGLTTYNEQFF
cdr3_nt: TGCAGCGTTGAAGGAAGAGCGGGGGGGCTTACCACCTACAATGAGCAGTTCTTC

j_call: TRBJ1-1
d_call: TRBD1
v_call: TRBV5-1
clone_size: few
cdr3_aa: CASSQSGQGGGTEAFF
cdr3_nt: TGCGCCAGCAGCCAAAGTGGGCAGGGGGGTGGCACTGAAGCTTTCTTT

j_call: TRBJ1-2
d_call: .
v_call: TRBV6-4
clone_size: .
cdr3_aa: CASSDSSRYGYTF
cdr3_nt: TGTGCCAGCAGTGACTCGTCCCGGTATGGCTACACCTTC

j_call: TRBJ2-7
d_call: TRBD2
v_call: TRBV3-1/TRBV3-2
clone_size: .
cdr3_aa: CASSLSSSGYEQYF
cdr3_nt: TGTGCCAGCAGCCTTTCGTCTAGCGGATACGAGCAGTACTTC

j_call: TRBJ1-2
d_call: .
v_call: TRBV10-2
clone_size: few
cdr3_aa: CASSESSNSFYGYTF
cdr3_nt: TGCGCCAGCAGTGAGAGTTCCAATAGCTTCTATGGCTACACCTTC

j_call: TRBJ2-2
d_call: .
v_call: TRBV4-1
clone_size: .
cdr3_aa: CASSQFGGISGELFF
cdr3_nt: TGCGCCAGCAGCCAATTCGGCGGGATAAGTGGGGAGCTGTTTTTT

j_call: TRBJ2-5
d_call: TRBD2
v_call: TRBV5-1
clone_size: .
cdr3_aa: CASSTGLRETQYF
cdr3_nt: TGCGCCAGCAGCACGGGACTACGAGAGACCCAGTACTTC

j_call: TRBJ2-2
d_call: .
v_call: TRBV18
clone_size: .
cdr3_aa: CASSPFRQGGTGELFF
cdr3_nt: TGTGCCAGCTCACCGTTTCGTCAGGGCGGCACCGGGGAGCTGTTTTTT

j_call: TRBJ2-7
d_call: .
v_call: TRBV25-1
clone_size: .
cdr3_aa: CASSESAYEQYF
cdr3_nt: TGTGCCAGCAGTGAATCGGCGTACGAGCAGTACTTC

j_call: TRBJ2-7
d_call: .
v_call: TRBV29-1
clone_size: .
cdr3_aa: CSVEDWKGEQYF
cdr3_nt: TGCAGCGTTGAAGATTGGAAGGGCGAGCAGTACTTC

j_call: TRBJ2-3
d_call: TRBD1
v_call: TRBV5-6
clone_size: .
cdr3_aa: CASSRPWVGRGQDTQYF
cdr3_nt: TGTGCCAGCAGCCGACCTTGGGTTGGCAGGGGGCAAGATACGCAGTATTTT

j_call: TRBJ2-3
d_call: .
v_call: TRBV5-1
clone_size: few
cdr3_aa: CASSLLQRSPPQDTQYF
cdr3_nt: TGCGCCAGCAGCTTGCTCCAGAGGAGTCCACCACAAGATACGCAGTATTTT

j_call: TRBJ1-5
d_call: .
v_call: TRBV2
clone_size: .
cdr3_aa: CASSPLTGRDQPQHF
cdr3_nt: TGTGCCAGCAGTCCCCTGACAGGAAGGGATCAGCCCCAGCATTTT

j_call: TRBJ1-5
d_call: .
v_call: TRBV19
clone_size: .
cdr3_aa: CASSPYSNQPQHF
cdr3_nt: TGTGCCAGTAGTCCTTATAGCAATCAGCCCCAGCATTTT

j_call: TRBJ1-2
d_call: TRBD1
v_call: TRBV11-3
clone_size: .
cdr3_aa: CASSPPDRVSYGYTF
cdr3_nt: TGTGCCAGCAGCCCCCCGGACAGGGTTTCCTATGGCTACACCTTC

j_call: TRBJ1-1
d_call: .
v_call: TRBV18
clone_size: .
cdr3_aa: CASSPPAWTEIMNTEAFF
cdr3_nt: TGTGCCAGCTCACCACCCGCTTGGACAGAAATTATGAACACTGAAGCTTTCTTT

j_call: TRBJ1-5
d_call: .
v_call: TRBV19
clone_size: .
cdr3_aa: CASTGSPNQPQHF
cdr3_nt: TGTGCCAGTACAGGGTCACCAAATCAGCCCCAGCATTTT

j_call: TRBJ1-1
d_call: TRBD1
v_call: TRBV19
clone_size: .
cdr3_aa: CASSPQGRTEAFF
cdr3_nt: TGTGCCAGTAGTCCACAGGGGCGGACTGAAGCTTTCTTT

j_call: TRBJ1-2
d_call: .
v_call: TRBV14
clone_size: .
cdr3_aa: CASSQDRGYGYTF
cdr3_nt: TGTGCCAGCAGCCAAGATAGAGGCTATGGCTACACCTTC

j_call: TRBJ2-3
d_call: .
v_call: TRBV9
clone_size: .
cdr3_aa: CASSVVGGQSTDTQYF
cdr3_nt: TGTGCCAGCAGCGTGGTGGGAGGCCAAAGCACAGATACGCAGTATTTT

j_call: TRBJ2-3
d_call: TRBD1
v_call: TRBV29-1
clone_size: .
cdr3_aa: CSVRSGQGLDTQYF
cdr3_nt: TGCAGCGTTCGCTCGGGACAGGGGCTAGATACGCAGTATTTT

j_call: TRBJ2-1
d_call: TRBD2
v_call: TRBV11-3
clone_size: .
cdr3_aa: CASSLDHSSGTYNEQFF
cdr3_nt: TGTGCCAGCAGCTTAGACCATTCTAGCGGGACCTACAATGAGCAGTTCTTC

j_call: TRBJ1-2
d_call: TRBD1
v_call: TRBV27
clone_size: few
cdr3_aa: CASSRTQGANYGYTF
cdr3_nt: TGTGCCAGCAGTCGCACCCAGGGGGCTAACTATGGCTACACCTTC

j_call: TRBJ2-2
d_call: TRBD1
v_call: TRBV14
clone_size: .
cdr3_aa: CASSQFTGGAGGELFF
cdr3_nt: TGTGCCAGCAGCCAGTTTACAGGGGGCGCAGGCGGGGAGCTGTTTTTT

j_call: TRBJ2-2
d_call: TRBD1
v_call: TRBV12-5
clone_size: .
cdr3_aa: CASRPGGNTGELFF
cdr3_nt: TGTGCTAGCCGTCCAGGGGGCAACACCGGGGAGCTGTTTTTT

j_call: TRBJ1-2
d_call: .
v_call: TRBV10-3
clone_size: .
cdr3_aa: CAISTSRRVEGHYGYTF
cdr3_nt: TGTGCCATCAGCACTTCCCGGCGGGTAGAGGGGCACTATGGCTACACCTTC

j_call: TRBJ1-6
d_call: .
v_call: TRBV5-1
clone_size: .
cdr3_aa: CASSLDGSSNSPLHF
cdr3_nt: TGCGCCAGCAGCTTGGACGGGAGCTCTAATTCACCCCTCCACTTT

j_call: TRBJ2-1
d_call: .
v_call: TRBV9
clone_size: .
cdr3_aa: CALWGNEQFF
cdr3_nt: TGTGCCCTTTGGGGCAATGAGCAGTTCTTC

j_call: TRBJ2-2
d_call: .
v_call: TRBV6-5
clone_size: once
cdr3_aa: CASSSPGELFF
cdr3_nt: TGTGCCAGCAGTAGCCCCGGGGAGCTGTTTTTT

j_call: TRBJ1-1
d_call: .
v_call: TRBV20-1
clone_size: few
cdr3_aa: CSVFPNTEAFF
cdr3_nt: TGCAGTGTCTTCCCGAACACTGAAGCTTTCTTT

j_call: TRBJ2-7
d_call: .
v_call: TRBV28
clone_size: .
cdr3_aa: CASSLSRNYEQYF
cdr3_nt: TGTGCCAGCAGTTTAAGCAGGAACTACGAGCAGTACTTC

j_call: TRBJ2-1
d_call: .
v_call: TRBV11-2
clone_size: .
cdr3_aa: CASSRYRQTYNEQFF
cdr3_nt: TGTGCCAGCAGTAGATATAGGCAGACTTACAATGAGCAGTTCTTC

j_call: TRBJ2-3
d_call: .
v_call: TRBV5-1
clone_size: few
cdr3_aa: CASSLGQGSTDTQYF
cdr3_nt: TGCGCCAGCAGCTTGGGTCAGGGGAGCACAGATACGCAGTATTTT

j_call: TRBJ2-2
d_call: .
v_call: TRBV7-7
clone_size: .
cdr3_aa: CASSKGGDTGELFF
cdr3_nt: TGTGCCAGCAGCAAAGGTGGGGATACCGGGGAGCTGTTTTTT

j_call: TRBJ1-1
d_call: .
v_call: TRBV7-9
clone_size: few
cdr3_aa: CASSFRGSGEAFF
cdr3_nt: TGTGCCAGCAGCTTCAGGGGAAGCGGTGAAGCTTTCTTT

j_call: TRBJ1-5
d_call: .
v_call: TRBV5-1
clone_size: .
cdr3_aa: CASSFQPQGLDQPQHF
cdr3_nt: TGCGCCAGCAGCTTTCAACCACAGGGCTTAGATCAGCCCCAGCATTTT